Presented here are 12 T cell receptor beta chains from one specimen sequenced in a study of regulatory T cells in long-lasting Graves disease. Noted time point: newly diagnosed GD, antithyroid drugs for less than 3 months. PBMCs provided the RNA from which the TCR library was made. Libraries of TCR beta came from iRepertoire HTBI primers plus Arm-PCR of CDR3 regions. Each CDR3 protein gets one entry after TCRdb re-called the multiplex PCR reads with MiXCR. The data contain 400,000 to 650,000 distinct CDR3 sequences, about 16% of them singletons. The same sample was also used in a study of T cells in Graves' hyperthyroidism and ophthalmopathy.

The specimen comprised peripheral blood mononuclear cells (PBMCs), sampled at new diagnosis, from a patient treated with antithyroid drugs. The receptors were sampled from a woman between 40 and 65 years old with Graves disease.

This clonotype was seen at least ten times. The chain is built from TRBV28 and TRBJ1-5, with 12 bases lining up with TRBD1. CDR1 and CDR2 from the germline V gene are MDHEN and SYDVKM. Germline trimming cut 4 bases from V and 6 bases from J; bases unmatched to any gene: 10. The CDR3 runs to 17 residues. The CDR3 DNA sequence: TGTGCCAGCAGTTCAAGCCTGGGACAGGGGGCATCTCAGCCCCAGCATTTT. Translating it yields CASSSSLGQGASQPQHF.

This clonotype came up a few times. The genes are TRBV18 and TRBJ2-1; D possibly corresponds to TRBD2 (7 bases). CDR3 length equals 17 residues. Per germline, CDR1 KGHSH and CDR2 LQKENI. V lost 2 bases and J 5 bases, leaving 19 bases between the germline ends. CDR3 amino acids: CASSPTTARGDNNEQFF. The CDR3, as DNA: TGTGCCAGCTCACCAACCACCGCCCGGGGGGACAACAATGAGCAGTTCTTC.

Many counts were recorded for this clonotype. The chain combines TRBV11-3 with TRBJ2-1; D remains ambiguous. Trimming pared 5 bases from V and 9 bases from J, leaving 20 bases between. Germline-derived CDR1 and CDR2 are SGHNT and YENEEA. The CDR3 sequence is 15 residues long. The CDR3 nucleotides are TGTGCCAGCAGCCCAGCCGCCGCTCAATCGACTGAGCAGTTCTTC. Its translation: CASSPAAAQSTEQFF. Based on the CDR3 plus reference TRBV11-3 and TRBJ2-1, the full variable domain is EAGVVQSPRYKIIEKKQPVAFWCNPISGHNTLYWYLQNLGQGPELLIRYENEEAVDDSQLPKDRFSAERLKGVDSTLKIQPAELGDSAVYLCASSPAAAQSTEQFFGPGTRLTVL.

This clonotype was counted many times. V gene TRBV11-2 combines with J gene TRBJ2-5; D gene uncertain. V gave up 4 bases and J gave up 0 bases, with 3 bases separating them. The germline V gene has CDR1 SGHAT and CDR2 FQNNGV. This CDR3 has 12 amino acids. The CDR3 here is CASSWNQETQYF. CDR3 coding DNA: TGTGCCAGCAGCTGGAACCAAGAGACCCAGTACTTC.

Only a few counts were recorded for this clonotype. The gene calls are TRBV5-1 and TRBJ2-2, with 7 bases lining up with TRBD2. CDR1 and CDR2 (germline): SGHRS, YFSETQ. The CDR3 covers 15 residues. V gave up 1 base and J gave up 4 bases; unmatched junction bases: 4. The CDR3 sequence is CASSLTGTTTGELFF. The CDR3 DNA follows: TGCGCCAGCAGCTTGACCGGGACTACCACCGGGGAGCTGTTTTTT.

This clonotype was found a few times. This chain uses TRBV27 with TRBJ2-2, with 7 bases matching TRBD1. The V gene's germline CDR1 is MNHEY and CDR2 SMNVEV (reference sequence). This CDR3 has 14 residues. Germline trimming cut 7 bases from V and 5 bases from J; bases unmatched to any gene: 7. The CDR3 DNA is TGTGCCAGCACCCCGCCAGGGGGAACCGGGGAGCTGTTTTTT. This sequence encodes CASTPPGGTGELFF.

This clonotype was observed a few times. The chain combines TRBV10-3 with TRBJ2-7, with 7 bases identical to TRBD2. The V and J ends lost 7 bases and 3 bases, in that order; junction bases with no gene match: 6. This CDR3 has 13 amino acids. Per germline, CDR1 ENHRY and CDR2 SYGVKD. CDR3 sequence: CAITASGNYEQYF. The DNA for the CDR3 is TGTGCCATCACCGCTAGCGGCAACTACGAGCAGTACTTC.

This clonotype was detected ten times or more. The chain combines TRBV12-3 or TRBV12-4 with TRBJ2-7; maybe TRBD2 (6 bases). The CDR3 sequence is 12 residues long. V gave up 5 bases and J gave up 7 bases, with 12 bases separating them. DNA of the CDR3: TGTGCCAGCAGTGCGGGGTGGGGTGAGCAGTACTTC. Its translation: CASSAGWGEQYF.

This clonotype was recorded at least ten times. V and J are TRBV7-2 and TRBJ1-5; 7 bases match TRBD1. CDR3 length: 16 residues. With 0 bases clipped from V and 11 bases from J, the junction kept 13 bases outside the gene matches. CDR1 is SGHTA and CDR2 is FQGNSA in the germline V gene. The DNA for the CDR3 is TGTGCCAGCAGCTTAGCTGTTTGGGACAGCCAGGGGGCCCAGCATTTT. It yields the protein CASSLAVWDSQGAQHF.

The rearrangement joins TRBV9 to TRBJ2-5; the D gene is possibly TRBD2 (6 bases). Germline CDR1 SGDLS, CDR2 YYNGEE. The CDR3 extends over 15 amino acids. With 3 bases removed from V and 3 bases from J, the gap between germline ends came to 15 bases. This CDR3 is CASSAVPGGKETQYF. The CDR3 nucleotides are TGTGCCAGCAGCGCCGTACCCGGGGGAAAAGAGACCCAGTACTTC.

This clonotype was seen ten or more times. The chain employs TRBV7-8 and TRBJ2-7, with D possibly matching TRBD2 (5 bases). The germline gives CDR1 SGHVS, CDR2 FQNEAQ. This CDR3 region has 15 residues. The V gene lost 1 base and the J gene lost 2 bases, with 12 bases spanning the gap. CDR3 sequence (DNA): TGTGCCAGCAGCTTAGGCAGCGGCGATACCTACGAGCAGTACTTC. Its protein product is CASSLGSGDTYEQYF. Full variable domain (missing parts from reference TRBV7-8 and TRBJ2-7): GAGVSQSPRYKVAKRGQDVALRCDPISGHVSLFWYQQALGQGPEFLTYFQNEAQLDKSGLPSDRFFAERPEGSVSTLKIQRTQQEDSAVYLCASSLGSGDTYEQYFGPGTRLTVT.

V gene TRBV2 combines with J gene TRBJ2-2; TRBD1 matches at 7 bases. V lost 8 bases, J lost 7 bases, and 4 bases stayed unmatched. CDR3 length: 12 amino acids. The germline CDR1 and CDR2 sequences are SNHLY and FYNNEI. The CDR3 reads CASHRGYGELFF. The CDR3 nucleotides are TGTGCCAGCCACAGGGGATACGGGGAGCTGTTTTTT.